This T cell receptor beta chain was documented in a study of identical twins. Germline CDR1 SGHRS, CDR2 YFSETQ. V dropped 0 bases and J dropped 6 bases, with 13 bases sitting between them. The CDR3 consists of 14 residues. In TCRdb, the 5' RACE reads were re-called with MiXCR into one record per CDR3 protein. The sample carries 400,000 to 550,000 distinct CDR3 sequences, roughly a fifth recorded once. This clonotype has only a few counts. This sample was shared with a second study, whose subject was T cells expressing NK-cell markers. That paper adds: Sequencing covered eight donors, seven HCMV-seropositive and one seronegative. Restriction of sorting to alpha-beta TCR T cells was accomplished in several experiments using an anti-gamma-delta TCR antibody. Top CD8+ clonotypes included the dominant CD3+CD56+NKG2C+ clonotypes in roughly six donors. Dominance of the CD3+CD56-NKG2C+ fraction by these clonotypes also held in a handful of donors.

This chain joins TRBV5-1 and TRBJ2-7; D not certain. The source is a woman between 18 and 29 years old in good health. Sequenced material: CD4+ T cells sorted from blood. CDR3 sequence reads: CASSLASPIGEQYF. The CDR3 nucleotides are TGCGCCAGCAGCTTGGCTAGTCCAATCGGCGAGCAGTACTTC.